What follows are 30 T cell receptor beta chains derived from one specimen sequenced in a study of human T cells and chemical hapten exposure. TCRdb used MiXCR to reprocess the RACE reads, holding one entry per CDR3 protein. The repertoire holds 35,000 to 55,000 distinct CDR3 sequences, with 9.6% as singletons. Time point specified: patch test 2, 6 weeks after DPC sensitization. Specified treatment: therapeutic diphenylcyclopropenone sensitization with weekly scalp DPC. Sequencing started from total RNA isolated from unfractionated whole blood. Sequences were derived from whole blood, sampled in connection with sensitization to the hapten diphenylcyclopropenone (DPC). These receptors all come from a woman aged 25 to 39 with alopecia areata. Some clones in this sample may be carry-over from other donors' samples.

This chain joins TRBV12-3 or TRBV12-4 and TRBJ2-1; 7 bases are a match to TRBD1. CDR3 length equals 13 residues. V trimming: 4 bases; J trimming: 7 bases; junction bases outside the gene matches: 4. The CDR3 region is CASSWAQGNEQFF. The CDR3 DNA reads TGTGCCAGCAGTTGGGCACAGGGGAATGAGCAGTTCTTC.

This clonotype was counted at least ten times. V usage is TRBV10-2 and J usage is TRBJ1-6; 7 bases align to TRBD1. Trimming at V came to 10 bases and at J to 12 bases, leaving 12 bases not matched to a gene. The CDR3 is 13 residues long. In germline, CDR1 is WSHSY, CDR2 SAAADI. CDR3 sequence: CATADREGKPLHF. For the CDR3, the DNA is TGCGCCACCGCAGACAGGGAAGGGAAACCCCTCCACTTT.

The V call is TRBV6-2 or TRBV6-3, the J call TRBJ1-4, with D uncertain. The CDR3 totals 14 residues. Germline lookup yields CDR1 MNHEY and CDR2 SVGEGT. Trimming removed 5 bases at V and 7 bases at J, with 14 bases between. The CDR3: CASSRWPAAEKLFF. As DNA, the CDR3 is TGTGCCAGCAGTCGTTGGCCTGCCGCTGAAAAACTGTTTTTT.

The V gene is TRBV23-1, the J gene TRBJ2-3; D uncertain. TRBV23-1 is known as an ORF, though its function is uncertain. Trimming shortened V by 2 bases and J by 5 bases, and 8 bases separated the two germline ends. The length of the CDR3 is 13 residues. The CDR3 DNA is TGCGCCAGCAGTCAAGGTCCGGAAGATACGCAGTATTTT. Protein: CASSQGPEDTQYF.

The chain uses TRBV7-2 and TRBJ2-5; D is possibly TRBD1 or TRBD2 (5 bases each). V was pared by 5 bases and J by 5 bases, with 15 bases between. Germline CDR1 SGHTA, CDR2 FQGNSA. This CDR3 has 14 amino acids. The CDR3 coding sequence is TGTGCCAGCAGCCGTTCCGGGGCAGGCGAGACCCAGTACTTC. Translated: CASSRSGAGETQYF.

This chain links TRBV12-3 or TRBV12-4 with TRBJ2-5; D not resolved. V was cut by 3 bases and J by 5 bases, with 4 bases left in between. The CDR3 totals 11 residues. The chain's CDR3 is CASSFSETQYF. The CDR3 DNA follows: TGTGCCAGCAGTTTTTCCGAGACCCAGTACTTC.

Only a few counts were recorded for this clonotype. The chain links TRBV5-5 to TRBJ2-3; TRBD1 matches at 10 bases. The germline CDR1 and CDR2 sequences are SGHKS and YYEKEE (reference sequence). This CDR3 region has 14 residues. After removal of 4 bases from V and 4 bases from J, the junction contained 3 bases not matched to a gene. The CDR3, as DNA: TGTGCCAGCAGCCCGGGACAGGGGTCAGATACGCAGTATTTT. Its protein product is CASSPGQGSDTQYF. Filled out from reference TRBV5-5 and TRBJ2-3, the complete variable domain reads DAGVTQSPTHLIKTRGQQVTLRCSPISGHKSVSWYQQVLGQGPQFIFQYYEKEERGRGNFPDRFSARQFPNYSSELNVNALLLGDSALYLCASSPGQGSDTQYFGPGTRLTVL.

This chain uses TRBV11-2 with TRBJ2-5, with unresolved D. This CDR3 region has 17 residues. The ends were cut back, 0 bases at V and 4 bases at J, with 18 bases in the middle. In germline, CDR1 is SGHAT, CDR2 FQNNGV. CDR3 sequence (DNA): TGTGCCAGCAGCTTAGATCTACCAGGTAGGCCCGGAGAGACCCAGTACTTC. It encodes CASSLDLPGRPGETQYF.

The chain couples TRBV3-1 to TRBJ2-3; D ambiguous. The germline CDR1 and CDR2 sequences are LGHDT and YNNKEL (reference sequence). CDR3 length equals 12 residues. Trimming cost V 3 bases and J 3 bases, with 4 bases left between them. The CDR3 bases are TGTGCCAGCAGCCACTCGACAGATACGCAGTATTTT. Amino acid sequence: CASSHSTDTQYF.

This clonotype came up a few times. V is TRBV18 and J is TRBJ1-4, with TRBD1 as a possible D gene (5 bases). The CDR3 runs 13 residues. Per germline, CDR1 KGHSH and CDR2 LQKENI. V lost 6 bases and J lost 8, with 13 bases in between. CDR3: CASSPEWGEKLFF. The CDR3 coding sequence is TGTGCCAGCTCTCCAGAATGGGGGGAAAAACTGTTTTTT.

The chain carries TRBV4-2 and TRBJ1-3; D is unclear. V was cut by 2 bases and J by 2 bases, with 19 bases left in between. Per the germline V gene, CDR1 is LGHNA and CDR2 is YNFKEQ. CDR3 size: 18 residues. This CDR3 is CASSQNSIAVGTGNTIYF. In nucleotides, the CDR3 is TGTGCCAGCAGCCAAAACTCAATAGCAGTTGGTACTGGAAACACCATATATTTT.

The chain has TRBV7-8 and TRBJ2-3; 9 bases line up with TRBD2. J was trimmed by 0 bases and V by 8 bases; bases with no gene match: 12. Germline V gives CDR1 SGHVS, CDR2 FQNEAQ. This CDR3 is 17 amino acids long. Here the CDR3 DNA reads TGTGCCAGCGCACAAGGAGCGGGGGGCCCTAGCACAGATACGCAGTATTTT. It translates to CASAQGAGGPSTDTQYF.

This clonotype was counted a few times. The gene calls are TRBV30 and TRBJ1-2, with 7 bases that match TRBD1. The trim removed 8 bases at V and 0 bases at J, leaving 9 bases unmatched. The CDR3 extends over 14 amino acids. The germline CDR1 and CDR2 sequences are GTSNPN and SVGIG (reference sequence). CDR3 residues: CATISGTANYGYTF. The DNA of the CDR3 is TGTGCCACAATATCCGGGACAGCTAACTATGGCTACACCTTC. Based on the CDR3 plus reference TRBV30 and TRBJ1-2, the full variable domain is SQTIHQWPATLVQPVGSPLSLECTVEGTSNPNLYWYRQAAGRGLQLLFYSVGIGQISSEVPQNLSASRPQDRQFILSSKKLLLSDSGFYLCATISGTANYGYTFGSGTRLTVV.

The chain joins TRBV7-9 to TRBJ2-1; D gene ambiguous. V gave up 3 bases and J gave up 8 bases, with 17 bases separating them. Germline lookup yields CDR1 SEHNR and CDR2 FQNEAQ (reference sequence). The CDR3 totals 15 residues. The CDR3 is CASSFVDQLVDEQFF. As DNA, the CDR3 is TGTGCCAGCAGCTTTGTGGACCAGCTTGTGGATGAGCAGTTCTTC. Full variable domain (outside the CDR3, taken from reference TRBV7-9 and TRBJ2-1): DTGVSQNPRHKITKRGQNVTFRCDPISEHNRLYWYRQTLGQGPEFLTYFQNEAQLEKSRLLSDRFSAERPKGSFSTLEIQRTEQGDSAMYLCASSFVDQLVDEQFFGPGTRLTVL.

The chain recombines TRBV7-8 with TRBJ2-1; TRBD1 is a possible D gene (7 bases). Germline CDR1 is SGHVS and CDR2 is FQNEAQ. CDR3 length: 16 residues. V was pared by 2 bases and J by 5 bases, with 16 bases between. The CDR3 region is CASSLSGGGSNNEQFF. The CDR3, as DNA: TGTGCCAGCAGCTTAAGCGGAGGGGGCTCGAACAATGAGCAGTTCTTC.

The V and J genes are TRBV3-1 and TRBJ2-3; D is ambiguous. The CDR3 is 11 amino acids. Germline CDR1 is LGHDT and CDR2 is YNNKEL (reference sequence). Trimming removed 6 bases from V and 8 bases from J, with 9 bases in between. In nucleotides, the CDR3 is TGTGCCAGCAGTCGCTCAAGTACGCAGTATTTT. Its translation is CASSRSSTQYF.

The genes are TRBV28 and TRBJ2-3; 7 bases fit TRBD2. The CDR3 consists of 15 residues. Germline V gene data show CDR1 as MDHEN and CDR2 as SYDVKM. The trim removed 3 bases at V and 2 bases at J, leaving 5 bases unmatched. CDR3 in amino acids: CASSFEGGVTDTQYF. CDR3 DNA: TGTGCCAGCAGTTTTGAGGGAGGGGTCACAGATACGCAGTATTTT.

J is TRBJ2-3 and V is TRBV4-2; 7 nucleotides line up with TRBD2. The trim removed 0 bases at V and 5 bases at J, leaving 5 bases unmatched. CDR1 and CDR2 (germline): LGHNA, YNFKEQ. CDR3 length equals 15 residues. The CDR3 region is CASSQDSAGVDTQYF. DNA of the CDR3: TGTGCCAGCAGCCAAGATTCGGCGGGGGTAGATACGCAGTATTTT.

The CDR3 sequence is CASSTGSSYEQYF. CDR3 nucleotides: TGTGCCAGCAGCACGGGATCCTCCTACGAGCAGTACTTC. The chain uses TRBV7-2 and TRBJ2-7; the D gene is possibly TRBD2 (5 bases). V dropped 5 bases and J dropped 0 bases, with 8 bases sitting between them. CDR1 and CDR2 from the germline V gene are SGHTA and FQGNSA. There are 13 residues in the CDR3.

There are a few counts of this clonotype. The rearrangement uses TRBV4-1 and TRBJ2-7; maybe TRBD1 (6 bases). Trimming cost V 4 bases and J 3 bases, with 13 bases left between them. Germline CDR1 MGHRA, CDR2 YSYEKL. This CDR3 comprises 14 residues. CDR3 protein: CASSLSNRDYEQYF. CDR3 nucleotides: TGCGCCAGCAGCCTCTCAAACAGGGACTACGAGCAGTACTTC.

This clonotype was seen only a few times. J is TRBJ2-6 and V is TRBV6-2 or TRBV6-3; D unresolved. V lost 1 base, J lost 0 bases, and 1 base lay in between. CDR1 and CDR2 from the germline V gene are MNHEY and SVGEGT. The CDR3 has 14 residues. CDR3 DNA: TGTGCCAGCAGTTACTTCTCTGGGGCCAACGTCCTGACTTTC. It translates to CASSYFSGANVLTF.

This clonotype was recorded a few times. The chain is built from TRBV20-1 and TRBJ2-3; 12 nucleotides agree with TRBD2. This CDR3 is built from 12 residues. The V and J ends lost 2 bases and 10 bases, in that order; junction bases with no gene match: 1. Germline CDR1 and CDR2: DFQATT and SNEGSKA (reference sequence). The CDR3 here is CSARLAGGPQYF. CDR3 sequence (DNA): TGCAGTGCTAGACTAGCGGGGGGGCCGCAGTATTTT.

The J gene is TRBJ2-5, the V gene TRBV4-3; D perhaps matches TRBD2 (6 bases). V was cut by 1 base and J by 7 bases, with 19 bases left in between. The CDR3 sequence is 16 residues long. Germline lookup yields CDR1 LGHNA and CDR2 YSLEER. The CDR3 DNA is TGCGCCAGCAGCCAAGGACTAGAAGTAGGCCGGGGGACCCAGTACTTC. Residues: CASSQGLEVGRGTQYF.

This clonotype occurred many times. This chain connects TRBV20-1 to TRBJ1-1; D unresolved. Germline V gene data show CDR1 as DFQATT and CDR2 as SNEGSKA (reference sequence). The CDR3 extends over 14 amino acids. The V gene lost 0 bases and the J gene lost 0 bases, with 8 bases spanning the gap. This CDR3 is CSARDPSLNTEAFF. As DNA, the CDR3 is TGCAGTGCTAGAGATCCCAGTTTGAACACTGAAGCTTTCTTT.

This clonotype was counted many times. As DNA, the CDR3 is TGTGCCAGCAGCCACGGCGGGACTACGGACAATGAGCAGTTCTTC. As protein: CASSHGGTTDNEQFF. The rearrangement uses TRBV7-6 and TRBJ2-1, with TRBD2 identical over 7 bases. This CDR3 has 15 residues. V was clipped by 5 bases and J by 5 bases; unmatched bases: 9. Germline CDR1 is SGHVS and CDR2 is FNYEAQ.

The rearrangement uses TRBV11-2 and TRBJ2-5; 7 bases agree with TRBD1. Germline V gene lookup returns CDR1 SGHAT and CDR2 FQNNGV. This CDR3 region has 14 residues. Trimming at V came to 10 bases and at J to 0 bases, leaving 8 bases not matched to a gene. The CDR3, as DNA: TGTGCCACTGGTCCAGGGGGATACCAAGAGACCCAGTACTTC. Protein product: CATGPGGYQETQYF.

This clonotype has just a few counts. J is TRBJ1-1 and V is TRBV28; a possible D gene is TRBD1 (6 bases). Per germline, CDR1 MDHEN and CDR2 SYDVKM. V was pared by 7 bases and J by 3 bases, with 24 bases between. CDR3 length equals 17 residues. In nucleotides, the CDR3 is TGTGCCAGCATTCCAGCCGGGATTCAAAACAGGGACACTGAAGCTTTCTTT. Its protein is CASIPAGIQNRDTEAFF.

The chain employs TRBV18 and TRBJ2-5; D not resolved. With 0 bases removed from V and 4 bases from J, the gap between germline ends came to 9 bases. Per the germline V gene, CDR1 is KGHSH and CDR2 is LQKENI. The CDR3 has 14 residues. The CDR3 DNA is TGTGCCAGCTCACCACCGTTCGGTCTAGAGACCCAGTACTTC. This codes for CASSPPFGLETQYF.

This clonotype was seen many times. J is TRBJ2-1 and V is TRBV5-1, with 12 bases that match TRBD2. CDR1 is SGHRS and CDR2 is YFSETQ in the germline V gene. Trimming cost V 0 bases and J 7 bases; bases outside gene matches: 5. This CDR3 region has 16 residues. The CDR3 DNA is TGCGCCAGCAGCTTGGATCTAGCGGGGGGGCGTAATGAGCAGTTCTTC. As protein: CASSLDLAGGRNEQFF.

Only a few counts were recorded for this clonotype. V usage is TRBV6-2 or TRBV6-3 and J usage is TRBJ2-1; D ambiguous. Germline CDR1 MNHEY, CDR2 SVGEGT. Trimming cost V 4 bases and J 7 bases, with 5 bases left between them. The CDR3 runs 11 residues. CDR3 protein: CASSSLNEQFF. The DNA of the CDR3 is TGTGCCAGCAGTTCCCTTAATGAGCAGTTCTTC.